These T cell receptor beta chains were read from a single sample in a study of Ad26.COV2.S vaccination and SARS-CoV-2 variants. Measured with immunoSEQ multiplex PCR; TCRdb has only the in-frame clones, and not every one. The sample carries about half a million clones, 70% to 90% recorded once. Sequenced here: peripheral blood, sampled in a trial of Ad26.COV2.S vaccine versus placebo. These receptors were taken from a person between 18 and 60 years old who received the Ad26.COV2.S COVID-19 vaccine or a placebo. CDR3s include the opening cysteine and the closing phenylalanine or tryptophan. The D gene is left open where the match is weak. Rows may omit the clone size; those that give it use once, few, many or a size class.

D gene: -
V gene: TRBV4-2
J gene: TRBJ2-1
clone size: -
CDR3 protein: CASSQEIRPYNEQFF
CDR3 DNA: TGTGCCAGCAGCCAAGAAATAAGGCCCTACAATGAGCAGTTCTTC

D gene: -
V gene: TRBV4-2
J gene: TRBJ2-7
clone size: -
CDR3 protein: CASSQEQGIAYEQYF
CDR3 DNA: TGTGCCAGCAGCCAAGAACAGGGTATTGCCTACGAGCAGTACTTC

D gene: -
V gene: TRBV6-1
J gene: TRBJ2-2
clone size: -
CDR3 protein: CASSEFFMGFDSNTGELFF
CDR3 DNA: TGTGCCAGCAGTGAGTTCTTCATGGGCTTTGATTCGAACACCGGGGAGCTGTTTTTT

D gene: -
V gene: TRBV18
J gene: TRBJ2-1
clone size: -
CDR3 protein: CASSRGLAHNEQFF
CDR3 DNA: TGTGCCAGCTCCCGCGGCCTAGCTCACAATGAGCAGTTCTTC

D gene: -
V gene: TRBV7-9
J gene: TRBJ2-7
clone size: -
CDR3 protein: CASSPTGTKEEQYF
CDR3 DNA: TGTGCCAGCAGCCCAACCGGGACCAAAGAGGAGCAGTACTTC

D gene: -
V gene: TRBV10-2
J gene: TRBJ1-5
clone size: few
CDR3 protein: CASSEYAGNQPQHF
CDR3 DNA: TGCGCCAGCAGTGAGTATGCCGGTAATCAGCCCCAGCATTTT

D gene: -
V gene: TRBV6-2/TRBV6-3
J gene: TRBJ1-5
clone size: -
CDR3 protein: CASSPRYSNQPQHF
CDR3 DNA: TGTGCCAGCAGCCCTCGGTATAGCAATCAGCCCCAGCATTTT

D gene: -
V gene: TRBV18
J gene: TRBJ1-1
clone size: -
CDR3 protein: CASSPPSKNTEAFF
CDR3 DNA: TGTGCCAGCTCACCTCCCAGCAAGAACACTGAAGCTTTCTTT

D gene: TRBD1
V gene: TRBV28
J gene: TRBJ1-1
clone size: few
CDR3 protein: CASSLTGGEAFF
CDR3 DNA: TGTGCCAGCAGTTTAACAGGGGGTGAAGCTTTCTTT

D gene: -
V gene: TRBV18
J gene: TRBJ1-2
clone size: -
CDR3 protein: CASSPPGDYGYTF
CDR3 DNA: TGTGCCAGCTCACCACCCGGGGACTATGGCTACACCTTC

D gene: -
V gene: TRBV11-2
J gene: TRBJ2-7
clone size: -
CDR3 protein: CASSLVGFYEQYF
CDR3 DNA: TGTGCCAGCAGCTTAGTGGGGTTCTACGAGCAGTACTTC

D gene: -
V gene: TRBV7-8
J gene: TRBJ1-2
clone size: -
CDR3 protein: CASSPHPPPVYGYTF
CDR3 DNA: TGTGCCAGCAGCCCCCACCCCCCCCCGGTCTATGGCTACACCTTC

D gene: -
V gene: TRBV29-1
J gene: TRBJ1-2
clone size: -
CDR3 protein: CSVVTGHRYGYTF
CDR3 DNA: TGCAGCGTAGTGACGGGACACCGATATGGCTACACCTTC

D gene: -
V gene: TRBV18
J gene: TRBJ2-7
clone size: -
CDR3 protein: CASSPPADGFNEQYF
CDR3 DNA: TGTGCCAGCTCACCACCGGCGGACGGATTCAACGAGCAGTACTTC

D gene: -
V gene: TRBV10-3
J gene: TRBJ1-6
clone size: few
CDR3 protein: CAIRDIWDSPLHF
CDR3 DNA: TGTGCCATCAGAGACATCTGGGATTCACCCCTCCACTTT

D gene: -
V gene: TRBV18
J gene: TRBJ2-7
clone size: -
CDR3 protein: CASSPPGIYEQYF
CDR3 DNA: TGTGCCAGCTCACCACCAGGGATCTACGAGCAGTACTTC

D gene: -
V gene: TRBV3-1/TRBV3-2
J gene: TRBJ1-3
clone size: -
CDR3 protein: CATGGGLPGNTIYF
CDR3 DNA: TGTGCAACCGGCGGGGGGCTGCCTGGAAACACCATATATTTT

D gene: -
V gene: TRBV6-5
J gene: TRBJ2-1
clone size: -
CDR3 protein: CASSYSALLAYNEQFF
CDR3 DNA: TGTGCCAGCAGTTACTCGGCCCTGCTAGCCTACAATGAGCAGTTCTTC

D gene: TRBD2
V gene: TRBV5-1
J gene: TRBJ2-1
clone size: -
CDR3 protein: CASSLGGTSHNEQFF
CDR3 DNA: TGCGCCAGCAGCTTAGGCGGGACTAGCCACAATGAGCAGTTCTTC

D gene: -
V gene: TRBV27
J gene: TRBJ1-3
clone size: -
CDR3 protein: CASSLGPGNTIYF
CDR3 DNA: TGTGCCAGCAGTTTGGGGCCTGGAAACACCATATATTTT

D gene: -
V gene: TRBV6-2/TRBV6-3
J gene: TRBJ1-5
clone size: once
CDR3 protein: CASSYSSGSGGLNQPQHF
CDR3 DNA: TGTGCCAGCAGTTACTCGAGTGGCAGCGGGGGGTTAAATCAGCCCCAGCATTTT

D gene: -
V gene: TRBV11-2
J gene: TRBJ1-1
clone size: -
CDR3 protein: CASSSGGIDRTYTEAFF
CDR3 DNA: TGTGCCAGCAGCTCCGGGGGGATAGACAGGACCTACACTGAAGCTTTCTTT

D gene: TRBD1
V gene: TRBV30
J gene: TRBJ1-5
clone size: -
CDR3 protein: CAWGDRDFQPQHF
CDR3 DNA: TGTGCCTGGGGGGACAGGGATTTTCAGCCCCAGCATTTT

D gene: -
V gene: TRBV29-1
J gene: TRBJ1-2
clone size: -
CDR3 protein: CSVDSRGNYGYTF
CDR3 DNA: TGCAGCGTTGATTCCAGGGGAAACTATGGCTACACCTTC

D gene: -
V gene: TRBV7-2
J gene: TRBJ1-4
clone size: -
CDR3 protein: CASSLAVHRGLGGEKLFF
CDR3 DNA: TGTGCCAGCAGCTTAGCGGTACACCGCGGGCTGGGAGGGGAAAAACTGTTTTTT

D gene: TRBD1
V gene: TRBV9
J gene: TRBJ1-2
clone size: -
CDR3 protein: CASSVGLWDRGTF
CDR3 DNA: TGTGCCAGCAGCGTAGGGCTCTGGGACAGGGGCACCTTC

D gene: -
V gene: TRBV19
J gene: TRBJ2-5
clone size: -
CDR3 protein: CASSISSRTARETQYF
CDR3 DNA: TGTGCCAGTAGTATAAGCTCTAGGACGGCCCGAGAGACCCAGTACTTC

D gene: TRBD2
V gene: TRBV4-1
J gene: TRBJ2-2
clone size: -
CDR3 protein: CASSQGHDSGRATGELFF
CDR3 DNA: TGCGCCAGCAGCCAAGGCCACGATAGCGGGAGGGCCACCGGGGAGCTGTTTTTT

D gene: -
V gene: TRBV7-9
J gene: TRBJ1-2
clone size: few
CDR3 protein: CASSPINYGYTF
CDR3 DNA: TGTGCCAGCAGCCCTATTAACTATGGCTACACCTTC

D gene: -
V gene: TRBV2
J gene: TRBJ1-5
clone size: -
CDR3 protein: CASSGQYQPQHF
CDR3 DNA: TGTGCCAGCAGTGGGCAGTATCAGCCCCAGCATTTT

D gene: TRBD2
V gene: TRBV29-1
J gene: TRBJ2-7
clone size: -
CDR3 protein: CSVSSGISYEQYF
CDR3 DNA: TGCAGCGTAAGTAGCGGGATCTCCTACGAGCAGTACTTC

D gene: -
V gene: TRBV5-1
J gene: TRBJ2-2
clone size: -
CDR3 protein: CASTAYANTGELFF
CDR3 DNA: TGCGCCAGCACCGCCTATGCGAACACCGGGGAGCTGTTTTTT

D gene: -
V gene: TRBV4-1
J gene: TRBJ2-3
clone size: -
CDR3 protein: CASSQVTPRTDTQYF
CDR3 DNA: TGCGCCAGCAGCCAAGTTACTCCCAGGACAGATACGCAGTATTTT

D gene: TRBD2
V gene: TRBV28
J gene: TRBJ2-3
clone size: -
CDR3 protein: CASSQTSGRVKVTQYF
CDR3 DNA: TGTGCCAGCAGCCAGACTAGCGGGAGAGTGAAGGTTACGCAGTATTTT

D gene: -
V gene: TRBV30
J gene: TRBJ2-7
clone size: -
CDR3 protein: CAWSVRGLPWKQYF
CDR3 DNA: TGTGCCTGGAGCGTCAGGGGCCTGCCTTGGAAGCAGTACTTC

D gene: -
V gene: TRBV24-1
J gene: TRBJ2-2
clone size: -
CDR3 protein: CATSDQTGELFF
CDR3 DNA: TGTGCCACCAGTGATCAAACCGGGGAGCTGTTTTTT

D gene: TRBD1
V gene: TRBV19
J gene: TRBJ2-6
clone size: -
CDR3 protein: CASTRQGAPAGANVLTF
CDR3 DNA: TGTGCCAGTACCCGACAGGGTGCCCCGGCTGGGGCCAACGTCCTGACTTTC

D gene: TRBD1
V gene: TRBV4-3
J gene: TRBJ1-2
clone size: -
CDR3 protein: CASRRQGLGDYGYTF
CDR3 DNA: TGCGCCAGCAGAAGACAGGGGCTTGGTGACTATGGCTACACCTTC

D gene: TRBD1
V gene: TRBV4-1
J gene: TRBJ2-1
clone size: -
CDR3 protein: CASSQGQGASNEQFF
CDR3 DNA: TGCGCCAGCAGCCAAGGACAGGGGGCGTCAAATGAGCAGTTCTTC

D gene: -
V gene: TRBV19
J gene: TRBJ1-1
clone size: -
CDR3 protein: CASSIKADTEAFF
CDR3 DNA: TGTGCCAGTAGTATCAAGGCTGACACTGAAGCTTTCTTT

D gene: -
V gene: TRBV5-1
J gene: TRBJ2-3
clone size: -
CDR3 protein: CASSGGRGSTDTQYF
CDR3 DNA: TGCGCCAGCAGCGGTGGCCGGGGTAGCACAGATACGCAGTATTTT